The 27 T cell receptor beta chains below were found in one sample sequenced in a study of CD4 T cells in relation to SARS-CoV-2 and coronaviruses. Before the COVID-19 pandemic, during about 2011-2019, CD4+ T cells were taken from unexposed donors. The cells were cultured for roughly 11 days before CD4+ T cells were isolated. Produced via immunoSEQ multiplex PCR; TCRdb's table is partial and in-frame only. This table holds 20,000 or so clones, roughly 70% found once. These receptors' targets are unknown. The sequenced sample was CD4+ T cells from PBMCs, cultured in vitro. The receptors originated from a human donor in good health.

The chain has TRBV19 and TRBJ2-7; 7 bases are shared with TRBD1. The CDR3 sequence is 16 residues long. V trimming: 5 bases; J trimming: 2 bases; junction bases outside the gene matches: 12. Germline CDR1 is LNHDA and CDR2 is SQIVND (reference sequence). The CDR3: CASSGITGQHPYEQYF. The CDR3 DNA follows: TGTGCCAGTAGTGGAATTACGGGACAGCACCCCTACGAGCAGTACTTC.

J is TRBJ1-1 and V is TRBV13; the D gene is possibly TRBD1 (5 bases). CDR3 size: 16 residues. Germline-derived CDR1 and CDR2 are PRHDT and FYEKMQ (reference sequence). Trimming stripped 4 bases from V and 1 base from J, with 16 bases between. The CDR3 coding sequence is TGTGCCAGCAGCTCCAGGGTAGGGCGGGGGAACACTGAAGCTTTCTTT. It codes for CASSSRVGRGNTEAFF.

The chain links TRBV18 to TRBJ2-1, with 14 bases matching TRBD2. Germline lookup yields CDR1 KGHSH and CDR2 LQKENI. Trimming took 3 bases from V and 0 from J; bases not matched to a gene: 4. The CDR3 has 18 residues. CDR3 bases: TGTGCCAGCTCACCTACTGGGACTAGCGGGAGCTCCTACAATGAGCAGTTCTTC. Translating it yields CASSPTGTSGSSYNEQFF.

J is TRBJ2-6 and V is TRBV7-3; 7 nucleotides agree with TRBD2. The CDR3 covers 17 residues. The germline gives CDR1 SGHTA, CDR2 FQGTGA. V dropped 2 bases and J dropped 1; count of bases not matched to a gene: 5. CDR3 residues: CASSLGGGESGANVLTF. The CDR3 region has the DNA TGTGCCAGCAGCTTAGGGGGAGGGGAGTCTGGGGCCAACGTCCTGACTTTC.

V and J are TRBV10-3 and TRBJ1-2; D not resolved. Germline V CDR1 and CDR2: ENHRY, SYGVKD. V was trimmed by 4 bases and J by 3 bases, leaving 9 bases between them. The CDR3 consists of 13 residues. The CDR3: CAISVSGDYGYTF. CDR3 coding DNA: TGTGCCATCAGTGTATCCGGGGACTATGGCTACACCTTC.

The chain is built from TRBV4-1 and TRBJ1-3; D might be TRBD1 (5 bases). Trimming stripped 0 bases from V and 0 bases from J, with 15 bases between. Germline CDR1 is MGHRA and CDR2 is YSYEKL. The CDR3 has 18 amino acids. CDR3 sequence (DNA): TGCGCCAGCAGCCAAGATGGCGTGGAGGGGAGCTCTGGAAACACCATATATTTT. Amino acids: CASSQDGVEGSSGNTIYF.

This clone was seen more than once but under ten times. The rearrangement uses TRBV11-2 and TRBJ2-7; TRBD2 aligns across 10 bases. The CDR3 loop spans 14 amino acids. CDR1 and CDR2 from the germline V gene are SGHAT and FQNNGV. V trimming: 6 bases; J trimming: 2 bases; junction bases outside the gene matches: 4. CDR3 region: CASRSLAGAYEQYF. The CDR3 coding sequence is TGTGCCAGCAGGTCCCTAGCGGGAGCCTACGAGCAGTACTTC.

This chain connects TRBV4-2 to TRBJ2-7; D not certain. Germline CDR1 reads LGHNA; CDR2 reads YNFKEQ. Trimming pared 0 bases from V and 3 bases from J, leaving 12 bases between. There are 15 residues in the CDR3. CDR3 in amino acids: CASSQDRIPFYEQYF. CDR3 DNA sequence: TGTGCCAGCAGCCAAGATCGGATTCCTTTCTACGAGCAGTACTTC.

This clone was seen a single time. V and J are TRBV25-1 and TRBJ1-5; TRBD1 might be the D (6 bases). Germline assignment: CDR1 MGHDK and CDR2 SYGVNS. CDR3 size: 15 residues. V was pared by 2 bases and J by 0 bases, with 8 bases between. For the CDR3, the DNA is TGTGCCAGCAGTGAAGGGACACATAGCAATCAGCCCCAGCATTTT. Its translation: CASSEGTHSNQPQHF.

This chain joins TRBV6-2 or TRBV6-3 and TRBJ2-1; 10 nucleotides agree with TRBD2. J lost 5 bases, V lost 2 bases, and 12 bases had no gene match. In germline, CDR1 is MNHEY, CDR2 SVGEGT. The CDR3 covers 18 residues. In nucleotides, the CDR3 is TGTGCCAGCAGTTACGATCCTAGCGGGAGTCTGTTGGACAATGAGCAGTTCTTC. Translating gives CASSYDPSGSLLDNEQFF.

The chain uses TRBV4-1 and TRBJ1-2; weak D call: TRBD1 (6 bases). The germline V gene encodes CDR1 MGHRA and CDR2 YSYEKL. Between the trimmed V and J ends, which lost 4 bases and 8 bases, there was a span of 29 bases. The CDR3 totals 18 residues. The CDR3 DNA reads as TGCGCCAGCAGCCGAGCCGCCTCGGGGGGGGCAGAGTCACGGGGCTACACCTTC. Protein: CASSRAASGGAESRGYTF.

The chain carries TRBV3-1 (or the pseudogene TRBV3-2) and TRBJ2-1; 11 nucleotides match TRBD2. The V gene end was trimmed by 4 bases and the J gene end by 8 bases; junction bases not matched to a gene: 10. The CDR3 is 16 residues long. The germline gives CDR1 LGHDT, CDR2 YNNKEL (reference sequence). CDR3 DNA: TGTGCCAGCAGCCGCTTCGGTAGCGGGGGGGCAGATGAGCAGTTCTTC. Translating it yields CASSRFGSGGADEQFF.

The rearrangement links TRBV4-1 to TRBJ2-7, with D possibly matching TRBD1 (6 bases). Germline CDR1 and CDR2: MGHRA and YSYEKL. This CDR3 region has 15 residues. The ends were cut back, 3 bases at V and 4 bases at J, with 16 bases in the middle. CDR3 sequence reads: CASSQRYRADYEQYF. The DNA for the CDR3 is TGCGCCAGCAGCCAGCGATACAGGGCAGATTACGAGCAGTACTTC.

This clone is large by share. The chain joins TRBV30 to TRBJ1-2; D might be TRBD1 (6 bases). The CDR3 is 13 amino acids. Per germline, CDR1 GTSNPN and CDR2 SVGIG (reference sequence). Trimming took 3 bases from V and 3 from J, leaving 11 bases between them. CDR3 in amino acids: CAWRRDNYYGYTF. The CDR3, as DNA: TGTGCCTGGAGGAGGGACAACTACTATGGCTACACCTTC.

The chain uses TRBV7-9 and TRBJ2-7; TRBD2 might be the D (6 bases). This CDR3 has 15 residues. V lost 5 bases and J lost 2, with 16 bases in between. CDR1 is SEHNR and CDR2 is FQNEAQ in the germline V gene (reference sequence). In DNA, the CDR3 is TGTGCCAGCAGCCCTATGGGAGGTACTACCTACGAGCAGTACTTC. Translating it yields CASSPMGGTTYEQYF.

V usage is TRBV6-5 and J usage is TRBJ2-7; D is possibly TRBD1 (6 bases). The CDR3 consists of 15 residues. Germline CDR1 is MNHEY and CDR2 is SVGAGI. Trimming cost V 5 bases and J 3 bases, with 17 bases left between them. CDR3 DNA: TGTGCCAGCAGTCCCGGCTGGGGGCGCAGCTACGAGCAGTACTTC. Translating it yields CASSPGWGRSYEQYF.

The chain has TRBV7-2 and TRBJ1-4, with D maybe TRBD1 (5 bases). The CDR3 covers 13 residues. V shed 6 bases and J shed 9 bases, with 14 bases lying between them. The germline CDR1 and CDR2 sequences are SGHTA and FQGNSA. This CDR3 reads CASRSRGAKKLFF. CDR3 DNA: TGTGCCAGCAGATCAAGAGGGGCAAAAAAACTGTTTTTT.

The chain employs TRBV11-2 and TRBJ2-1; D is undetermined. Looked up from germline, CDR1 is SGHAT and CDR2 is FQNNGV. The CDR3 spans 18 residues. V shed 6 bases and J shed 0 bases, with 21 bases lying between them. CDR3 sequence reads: CASSPKVGARSSYNEQFF. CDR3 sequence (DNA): TGTGCCAGCAGTCCAAAGGTTGGTGCTAGGAGCTCCTACAATGAGCAGTTCTTC.

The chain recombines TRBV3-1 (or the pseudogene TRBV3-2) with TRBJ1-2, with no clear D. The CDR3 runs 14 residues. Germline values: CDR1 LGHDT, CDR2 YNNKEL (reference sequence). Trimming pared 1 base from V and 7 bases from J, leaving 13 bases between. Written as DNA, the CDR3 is TGTGCCAGCAGCCAAGGGGAGGCGGGGTTTGGCTACACCTTC. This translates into CASSQGEAGFGYTF.

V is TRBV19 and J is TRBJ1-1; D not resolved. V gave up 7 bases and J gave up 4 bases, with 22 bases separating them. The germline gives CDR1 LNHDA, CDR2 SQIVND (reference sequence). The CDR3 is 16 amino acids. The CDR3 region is CASTPPPRGGSTEAFF. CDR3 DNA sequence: TGTGCCAGTACCCCTCCCCCCCGGGGAGGGAGCACTGAAGCTTTCTTT.

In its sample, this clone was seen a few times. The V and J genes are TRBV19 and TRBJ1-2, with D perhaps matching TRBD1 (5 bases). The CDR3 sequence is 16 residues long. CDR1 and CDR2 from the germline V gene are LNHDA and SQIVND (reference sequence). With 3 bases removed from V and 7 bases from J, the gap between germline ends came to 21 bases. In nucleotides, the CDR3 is TGTGCCAGTAGTATTTTGTCGGGCCTTGGGGCATCTGGCTACACCTTC. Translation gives CASSILSGLGASGYTF.

As DNA, the CDR3 is TGTGCCAGTAGTATGGCGGGAGCGGCAGATACGCAGTATTTT. Translating it yields CASSMAGAADTQYF. J is TRBJ2-3 and V is TRBV19, with 7 bases identical to TRBD2. Trimming removed 3 bases from V and 4 bases from J; junction bases left unmatched: 4. Germline lookup yields CDR1 LNHDA and CDR2 SQIVND (reference sequence). The CDR3 covers 14 residues. Drawing the rest from reference TRBV19 and TRBJ2-3, the complete variable domain is DGGITQSPKYLFRKEGQNVTLSCEQNLNHDAMYWYRQDPGQGLRLIYYSQIVNDFQKGDIAEGYSVSREKKESFPLTVTSAQKNPTAFYLCASSMAGAADTQYFGPGTRLTVL.

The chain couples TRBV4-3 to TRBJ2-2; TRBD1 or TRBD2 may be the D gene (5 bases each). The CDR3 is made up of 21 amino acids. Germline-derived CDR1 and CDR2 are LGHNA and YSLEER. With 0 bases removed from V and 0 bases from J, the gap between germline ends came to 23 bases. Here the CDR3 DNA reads TGCGCCAGCAGCCAAGATTTTAGTCGACGGGGCTTTAACCCGAACACCGGGGAGCTGTTTTTT. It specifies CASSQDFSRRGFNPNTGELFF.

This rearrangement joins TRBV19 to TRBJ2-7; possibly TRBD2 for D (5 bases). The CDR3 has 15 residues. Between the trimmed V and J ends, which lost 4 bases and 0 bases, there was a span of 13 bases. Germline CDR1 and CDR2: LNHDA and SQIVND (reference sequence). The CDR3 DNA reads TGTGCCAGTAGTAGTTGGACTGCCAGCTCCTACGAGCAGTACTTC. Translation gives CASSSWTASSYEQYF.

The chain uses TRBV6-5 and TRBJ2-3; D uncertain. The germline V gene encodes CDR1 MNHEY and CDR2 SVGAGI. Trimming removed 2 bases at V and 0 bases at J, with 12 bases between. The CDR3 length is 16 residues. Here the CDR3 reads CASSYRESGSTDTQYF. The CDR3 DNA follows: TGTGCCAGCAGTTACCGAGAGAGTGGCAGCACAGATACGCAGTATTTT.

The chain's CDR3 is CASSSLAGGDTQYF. Here the CDR3 DNA reads TGTGCCAGCAGCTCACTAGCGGGAGGAGATACGCAGTATTTT. V is TRBV11-3 and J is TRBJ2-3; 12 nucleotides agree with TRBD2. Germline V CDR1 and CDR2: SGHNT, YENEEA. The CDR3 is made up of 14 amino acids. The J segment lost 5 bases and the V segment lost 4 bases, leaving 1 base of the junction unmatched.

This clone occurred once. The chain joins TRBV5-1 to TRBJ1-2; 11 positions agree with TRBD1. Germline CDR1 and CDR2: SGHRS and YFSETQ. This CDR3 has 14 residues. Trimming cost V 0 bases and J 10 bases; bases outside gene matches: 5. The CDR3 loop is CASSLEGQGVDYTF. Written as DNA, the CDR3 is TGCGCCAGCAGCTTGGAGGGACAGGGGGTTGACTACACCTTC.